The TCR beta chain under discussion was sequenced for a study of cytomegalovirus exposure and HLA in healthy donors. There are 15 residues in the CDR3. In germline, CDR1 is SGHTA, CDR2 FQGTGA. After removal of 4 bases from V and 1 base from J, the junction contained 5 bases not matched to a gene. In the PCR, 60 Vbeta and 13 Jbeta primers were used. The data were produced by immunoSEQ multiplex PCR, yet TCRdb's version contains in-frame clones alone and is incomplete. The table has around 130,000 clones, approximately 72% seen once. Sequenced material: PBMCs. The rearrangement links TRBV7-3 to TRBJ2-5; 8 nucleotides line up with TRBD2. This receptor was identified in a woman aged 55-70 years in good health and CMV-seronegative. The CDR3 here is CASSSGGAPQETQYF. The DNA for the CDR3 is TGTGCCAGCAGCTCCGGGGGGGCGCCCCAAGAGACCCAGTACTTC.